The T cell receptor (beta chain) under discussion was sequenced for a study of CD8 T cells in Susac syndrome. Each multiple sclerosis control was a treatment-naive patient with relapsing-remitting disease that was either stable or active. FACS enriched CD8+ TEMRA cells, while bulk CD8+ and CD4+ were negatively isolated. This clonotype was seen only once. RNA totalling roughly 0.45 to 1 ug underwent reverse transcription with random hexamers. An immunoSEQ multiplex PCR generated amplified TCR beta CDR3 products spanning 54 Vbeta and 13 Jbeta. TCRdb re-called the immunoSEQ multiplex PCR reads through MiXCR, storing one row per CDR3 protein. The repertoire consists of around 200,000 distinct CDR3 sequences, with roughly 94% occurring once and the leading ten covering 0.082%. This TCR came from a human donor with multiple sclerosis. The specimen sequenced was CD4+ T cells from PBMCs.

CDR3 DNA: TGTGCCAGCAGCCCAATCGGGGGGGTAGCCAAAAACATTCAGTACTTC. The encoded protein is CASSPIGGVAKNIQYF. The chain joins TRBV7-3 to TRBJ2-4, with 8 nucleotides matching TRBD2. Unmatched junction bases numbered 6, after V lost 5 bases and J lost 0 bases. The germline gives CDR1 SGHTA, CDR2 FQGTGA. This CDR3 is built from 16 residues. The full variable domain, rest sourced from reference TRBV7-3 and TRBJ2-4, is GAGVSQTPSNKVTEKGKYVELRCDPISGHTALYWYRQSLGQGPEFLIYFQGTGAADDSGLPNDRFFAVRPEGSVSTLKIQRTERGDSAVYLCASSPIGGVAKNIQYFGAGTRLSVL.